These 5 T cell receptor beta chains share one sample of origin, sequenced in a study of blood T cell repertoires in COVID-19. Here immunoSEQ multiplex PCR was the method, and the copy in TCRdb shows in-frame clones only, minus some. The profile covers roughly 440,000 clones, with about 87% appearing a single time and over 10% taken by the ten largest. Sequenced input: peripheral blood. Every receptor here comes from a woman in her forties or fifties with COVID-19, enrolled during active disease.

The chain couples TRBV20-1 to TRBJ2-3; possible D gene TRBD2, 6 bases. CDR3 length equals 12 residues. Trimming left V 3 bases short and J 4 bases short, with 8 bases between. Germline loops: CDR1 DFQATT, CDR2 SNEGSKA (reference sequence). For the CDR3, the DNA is TGCAGTGCTAGTTGGGAGGCAGATACGCAGTATTTT. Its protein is CSASWEADTQYF.

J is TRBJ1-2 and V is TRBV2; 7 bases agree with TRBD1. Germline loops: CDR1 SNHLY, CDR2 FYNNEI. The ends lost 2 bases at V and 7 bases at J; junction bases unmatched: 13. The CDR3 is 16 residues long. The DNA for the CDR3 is TGTGCCAGCAGTGAATCTTATCCTCAGGGGGATAGTGGCTACACCTTC. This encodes CASSESYPQGDSGYTF.

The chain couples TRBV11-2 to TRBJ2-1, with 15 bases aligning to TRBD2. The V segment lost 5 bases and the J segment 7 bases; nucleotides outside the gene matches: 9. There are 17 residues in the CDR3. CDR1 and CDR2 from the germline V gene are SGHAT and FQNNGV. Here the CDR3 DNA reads TGTGCCAGCAGCATCCCGGGACTAGCGGGGGGCCGGAATGAGCAGTTCTTC. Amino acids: CASSIPGLAGGRNEQFF.

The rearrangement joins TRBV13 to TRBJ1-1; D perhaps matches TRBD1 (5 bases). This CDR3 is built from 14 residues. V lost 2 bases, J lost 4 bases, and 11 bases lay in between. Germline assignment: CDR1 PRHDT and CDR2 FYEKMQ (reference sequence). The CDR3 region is CASSLSGGGTEAFF. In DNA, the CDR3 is TGTGCCAGCAGCTTATCCGGGGGAGGCACTGAAGCTTTCTTT.

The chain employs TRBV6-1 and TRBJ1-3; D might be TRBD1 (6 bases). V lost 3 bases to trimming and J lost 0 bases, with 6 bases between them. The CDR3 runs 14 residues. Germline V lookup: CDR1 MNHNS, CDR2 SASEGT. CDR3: CASSETGSGNTIYF. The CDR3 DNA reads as TGTGCCAGCAGTGAGACAGGCTCTGGAAACACCATATATTTT.